A selection of T cell receptor beta chains follows, all from one sample in a study of cytomegalovirus exposure and HLA in healthy donors. TCRdb's table, derived via immunoSEQ multiplex PCR, lists solely in-frame clones and lacks some. In the table there are 140,000 or so clones, about 72% of which are singletons. Material: PBMCs. These receptors all come from a man aged 55 to 70 in good health and CMV-seronegative. The CDR3 runs from the conserved cysteine through the conserved F or W. The D gene is left open where the match is weak. A clone size is listed for some rows: how often the clone was seen (once, few, many), or a class if it is expanded.

d_call,j_call,v_call,clone_size,cdr3_nt,cdr3_aa
TRBD1,TRBJ1-2,TRBV5-6,NA,TGTGCCAGCAGTCGGCTCGGACAGGGGCAAGACTATGGCTACACCTTC,CASSRLGQGQDYGYTF
NA,TRBJ1-5,TRBV5-4,once,TGTGCCAGCAGCTTGCCAGGGAGGGTCGGCAATCAGCCCCAGCATTTT,CASSLPGRVGNQPQHF
NA,TRBJ2-3,TRBV19,NA,TGTGCCAGTACTCCTGGAGGTGTTAGCACAGATACGCAGTATTTT,CASTPGGVSTDTQYF
NA,TRBJ1-5,TRBV10-3,few,TGTGCCATCAGTGAGTCCCCGTCAGGGTTGGAGCCCCAGCATTTT,CAISESPSGLEPQHF
TRBD2,TRBJ2-1,TRBV5-1,NA,TGCGCCAGCAGCCTACTAGCGGGCTCCAACAATGAGCAGTTCTTC,CASSLLAGSNNEQFF
NA,TRBJ1-5,TRBV19,NA,TGTGCCAGTAGGGACATCTATAGCAATCAGCCCCAGCATTTT,CASRDIYSNQPQHF
NA,TRBJ2-7,TRBV5-1,NA,TGCGCCAGCAGCCCGACATTGAGCTCCTACGAGCAGTACTTC,CASSPTLSSYEQYF
TRBD1,TRBJ2-2,TRBV29-1,few,TGCAGCGCCGGGGCAGGGGGTTGGACCGGGGAGCTGTTTTTT,CSAGAGGWTGELFF
NA,TRBJ1-5,TRBV28,NA,TGTGCCATCCGAAGACAGGAACGGGCGCAGCCCCAGCATTTT,CAIRRQERAQPQHF
NA,TRBJ1-2,TRBV15,NA,TGTGCCACCAGCAGAGATATAGCGGGACAATCCTACACCTTC,CATSRDIAGQSYTF
NA,TRBJ2-5,TRBV9,few,TGTGCCAGCAGCGTAGGTTCAGGTCAAGAGACCCAGTACTTC,CASSVGSGQETQYF
NA,TRBJ1-5,TRBV30,NA,TGTGCCTGGGACAGGTTCAATCAGCCCCAGCATTTT,CAWDRFNQPQHF
TRBD2,TRBJ2-2,TRBV7-3,NA,TGTGCCAGCAGCTTAAATAGCGGGAGGGCCACCGGGGAGCTGTTTTTT,CASSLNSGRATGELFF
TRBD1,TRBJ1-2,TRBV25-1,few,TGTGCCAGCAATGAGGCAGGGGGAGACTACACCTTC,CASNEAGGDYTF
NA,TRBJ2-6,TRBV10-3,once,TGTGCCATCAGTGAGTCGAGGGGGAACTCTGGGGCCAACGTCCTGACTTTC,CAISESRGNSGANVLTF
NA,TRBJ2-5,TRBV7-2,NA,TGTGCCAGCAGCACTAGCACCCAAGAGACCCAGTACTTC,CASSTSTQETQYF
NA,TRBJ1-2,TRBV7-9,NA,TGTGCCAGCACCTCAGGCGGGGTCTATGGCTACACCTTC,CASTSGGVYGYTF
TRBD1,TRBJ1-5,TRBV28,NA,TGTGCCAGCAGTCCACAGACAGGGTTGCGCAATCAGCCCCAGCATTTT,CASSPQTGLRNQPQHF
TRBD2,TRBJ2-1,TRBV14,NA,TGTGCCAGCAGCCAAGAACTAGCGGGAGGTGGCGAGCAGTTCTTC,CASSQELAGGGEQFF
NA,TRBJ2-3,TRBV19,NA,TGTGCCAGTAGTATCCAGGGAAATACGCAGTATTTT,CASSIQGNTQYF
TRBD2,TRBJ2-5,TRBV5-1,NA,TGCGCCAGCAGCTTGGAGGCTAGCGGGAACCAAGAGACCCAGTACTTC,CASSLEASGNQETQYF
TRBD1,TRBJ2-5,TRBV15,few,TGTGCCACCAGCAGAGATCTTATGTTCGGACAGGGACAAGAGACCCAGTACTTC,CATSRDLMFGQGQETQYF
NA,TRBJ1-2,TRBV15,NA,TGTGCCACCAGCAGAGATTTGGCAGGAGGTGGCTACACCTTC,CATSRDLAGGGYTF
NA,TRBJ2-3,TRBV6-1,once,TGTGCCGGACAGCGGGGACGCACAGATACGCAGTATTTT,CAGQRGRTDTQYF
NA,TRBJ1-3,TRBV6-5,NA,TGTGCCAGCAGTTACGGGGGGAACTCTGGAAACACCATATATTTT,CASSYGGNSGNTIYF
TRBD1,TRBJ2-1,TRBV18,NA,TGTGCCAGCTCGTTGGACAGGGGGCCAAATGAGCAGTTCTTC,CASSLDRGPNEQFF
TRBD1,TRBJ1-2,TRBV2,NA,TGTGCCAGCAGTGATTCAGGGGGTAATGGCTACACCTTC,CASSDSGGNGYTF
NA,TRBJ2-1,TRBV13,NA,TGTGCCAGCAGCTTAGCGGGAGTGGGTTATGAGCAGTTCTTC,CASSLAGVGYEQFF
NA,TRBJ1-1,TRBV19,NA,TGTGCCAGTAGCTTCAGGGGTATCAACACTGAAGCTTTCTTT,CASSFRGINTEAFF